This T cell receptor beta chain was identified in a study of cytomegalovirus exposure and HLA in healthy donors. Study-wide background: From about 180 million T cells, an earlier analysis saw some 120 million unique TCR beta sequences.

The PCR employed 60 Vbeta primers together with 13 Jbeta primers. Libraries were prepared by immunoSEQ multiplex PCR; TCRdb keeps only in-frame clonotypes and omits some of them. The data show under 150,000 clones, approximately 72% seen once. J was trimmed by 3 bases and V by 6 bases; bases with no gene match: 9. Germline lookup yields CDR1 MNHNS and CDR2 SASEGT. The CDR3 is made up of 15 amino acids. The sequencing input was PBMCs. This clonotype originated in a human donor in good health. The chain uses TRBV6-1 and TRBJ2-7, with 9 bases that match TRBD1. The CDR3 is CASRPPTGGYYEQYF. As DNA, the CDR3 is TGTGCCAGCAGGCCCCCCACAGGGGGCTACTACGAGCAGTACTTC.